Shown below are 25 T cell receptor beta chains from a single sample sequenced in a study of glioma-infiltrating T cells after dendritic cell vaccination. The assay was immunoSEQ multiplex PCR, and TCRdb's table has in-frame clones only and misses some. Seen here are around 90,000 clones, 70% to 80% observed once, and the top ten hold 6%. This specimen was blood, taken before dendritic cell vaccination. Source of these receptors: a human donor with glioblastoma.

The chain uses TRBV5-1 and TRBJ2-1; 10 bases line up with TRBD2. Germline lookup yields CDR1 SGHRS and CDR2 YFSETQ. CDR3 size: 14 residues. J was trimmed by 3 bases and V by 5 bases; bases with no gene match: 2. CDR3 loop: CASRTSGRYNEQFF. The CDR3 DNA sequence: TGCGCCAGCAGGACTAGCGGGCGCTACAATGAGCAGTTCTTC.

This sequence joins TRBV6-1 and TRBJ1-1, with D unresolved. CDR3 size: 10 residues. Trimming cost V 7 bases and J 11 bases, with 11 bases left between them. Germline V gene sequence: CDR1 MNHNS, CDR2 SASEGT. CDR3 amino acids: CASIGREAFF. The CDR3 DNA reads as TGTGCCAGCATTGGACGGGAGGCTTTCTTT.

V usage is TRBV6-5 and J usage is TRBJ1-1; TRBD1 matches at 10 bases. V shed 6 bases, J shed 5 bases, and the junction held 9 bases outside the gene matches. This CDR3 is 15 amino acids long. Per germline, CDR1 MNHEY and CDR2 SVGAGI. CDR3 nucleotides: TGTGCCAGCAGACCCGGGACAGGGGCTGTGACTGAAGCTTTCTTT. Protein sequence: CASRPGTGAVTEAFF.

With regard to this clone: The same CDR3 also results from other DNA sequences found in this sample. The genes are TRBV5-1 and TRBJ2-5; 9 positions match TRBD1. This CDR3 contains 13 residues. Trimming cost V 4 bases and J 4 bases; bases outside gene matches: 2. Germline V gene data show CDR1 as SGHRS and CDR2 as YFSETQ. CDR3: CASSPGQGETQYF. The CDR3 DNA is TGCGCCAGCAGCCCGGGACAGGGAGAGACCCAGTACTTC.

This clone was detected only once. V is TRBV6-6 and J is TRBJ1-5; TRBD1 is a possible D gene (5 bases). CDR3 length equals 14 residues. Germline V lookup: CDR1 MNHNY, CDR2 SVGAGI (reference sequence). Trimming left V 6 bases short and J 3 bases short, with 12 bases between. The CDR3 DNA follows: TGTGCCAGCAGCCGCTCAGGGTTCAATCAGCCCCAGCATTTT. Translating it yields CASSRSGFNQPQHF.

The rearrangement links TRBV4-1 to TRBJ2-5; TRBD2 matches at 10 bases. This CDR3 is 15 amino acids long. Losses at the gene ends were 3 bases for V and 1 base for J; bases not matched to a gene: 2. Germline V gives CDR1 MGHRA, CDR2 YSYEKL. The CDR3 here is CASSHGTSVQETQYF. The CDR3 nucleotides are TGCGCCAGCAGCCATGGGACTAGCGTCCAAGAGACCCAGTACTTC.

The chain links TRBV2 to TRBJ2-2; TRBD1 might be the D (5 bases). V was pared by 6 bases and J by 1 base, with 6 bases between. The CDR3 length is 13 residues. Looked up from germline, CDR1 is SNHLY and CDR2 is FYNNEI. CDR3 coding DNA: TGTGCCAGCAGAACAGGGAACACCGGGGAGCTGTTTTTT. This encodes CASRTGNTGELFF.

CDR3 DNA: TGCGCCAGCAGCTTGGGAACTAGCGGGGGGGTAGTATCCTCTCAGCAGTACTTC. Encoded protein: CASSLGTSGGVVSSQQYF. The chain carries TRBV5-1 and TRBJ2-7; 13 bases fit TRBD2. The J segment lost 8 bases and the V segment lost 0 bases, leaving 14 bases of the junction unmatched. This CDR3 is built from 18 residues. Germline assignment: CDR1 SGHRS and CDR2 YFSETQ. The full variable domain, its missing parts supplied by reference TRBV5-1 and TRBJ2-7, is KAGVTQTPRYLIKTRGQQVTLSCSPISGHRSVSWYQQTPGQGLQFLFEYFSETQRNKGNFPGRFSGRQFSNSRSEMNVSTLELGDSALYLCASSLGTSGGVVSSQQYFGPGTRLTVT.

This chain uses TRBV5-4 with TRBJ2-1; D is unresolved. Germline V lookup: CDR1 SGHNT, CDR2 YYREEE (reference sequence). This CDR3 has 13 residues. Trimming took off 1 base at V and 6 bases at J, with 8 bases between the two ends. DNA for the CDR3: TGTGCCAGCAGCTTGCATCTGAGCAATGAGCAGTTCTTC. Encoded protein: CASSLHLSNEQFF.

This clone has ten or more counts. This sequence joins TRBV4-2 and TRBJ2-7; D may be TRBD1 (5 bases). From germline, CDR1 is LGHNA and CDR2 YNFKEQ. The V gene lost 1 base and the J gene lost 3 bases, with 13 bases spanning the gap. The CDR3 totals 15 residues. The chain's CDR3 is CASSQVSTGNYEQYF. DNA for the CDR3: TGTGCCAGCAGCCAAGTAAGCACAGGCAACTACGAGCAGTACTTC.

The chain links TRBV25-1 to TRBJ1-1; 9 bases fit TRBD1. The ends lost 5 bases at V and 7 bases at J; junction bases unmatched: 5. This CDR3 region has 13 residues. Germline V CDR1 and CDR2: MGHDK, SYGVNS. The DNA of the CDR3 is TGTGCCAGCAGTTCAACAGGGGGCATTGAAGCTTTCTTT. Residues: CASSSTGGIEAFF.

The rearrangement uses TRBV27 and TRBJ2-7; tentatively, D is TRBD1 (5 bases). Trimming shortened V by 6 bases and J by 7 bases, and 16 bases separated the two germline ends. The CDR3 has 13 amino acids. Germline lookup yields CDR1 MNHEY and CDR2 SMNVEV (reference sequence). In nucleotides, the CDR3 is TGTGCCAGCAGCAAAATGGGGCCGCGGGAGCAGTACTTC. It translates to CASSKMGPREQYF.

This clone was found a few times. The chain combines TRBV18 with TRBJ1-3; no clear D. Per germline, CDR1 KGHSH and CDR2 LQKENI. Trimming removed 4 bases from V and 0 bases from J, with 7 bases in between. The CDR3 extends over 14 amino acids. The DNA of the CDR3 is TGTGCCAGCTCACTACAAACCTCTGGAAACACCATATATTTT. Its translation is CASSLQTSGNTIYF.

Worth noting for this clone: The sample has other DNA sequences that encode this CDR3 too. This chain connects TRBV6-1 to TRBJ1-5; D remains unclear. Trimming stripped 2 bases from V and 6 bases from J, with 8 bases between. The CDR3 contains 13 residues. Germline assignment: CDR1 MNHNS and CDR2 SASEGT. This CDR3 reads CASSEREGQPQHF. In DNA, the CDR3 is TGTGCCAGCAGTGAACGGGAGGGTCAGCCCCAGCATTTT.

The chain carries TRBV9 and TRBJ2-3, with D perhaps TRBD1 (6 bases). Trimming took 0 bases from V and 3 from J, leaving 11 bases between them. Per germline, CDR1 SGDLS and CDR2 YYNGEE. The CDR3 length is 15 residues. CDR3 in amino acids: CASSVVGQGTDTQYF. As DNA, the CDR3 is TGTGCCAGCAGCGTAGTAGGGCAGGGGACAGATACGCAGTATTTT.

Comment on this clone: In the same sample, other DNA sequences code for this CDR3. V usage is TRBV10-3 and J usage is TRBJ2-1; the match to TRBD1 covers 9 bases. The CDR3 has 16 amino acids. With 0 bases clipped from V and 1 base from J, the junction kept 1 base outside the gene matches. CDR1 and CDR2 from the germline V gene are ENHRY and SYGVKD. This chain's CDR3 is CAISESTGGSYNEQFF. CDR3 nucleotides: TGTGCCATCAGTGAGTCGACAGGGGGTTCCTACAATGAGCAGTTCTTC.

This chain joins TRBV2 and TRBJ2-2; TRBD2 agrees at 16 bases. Germline CDR1 reads SNHLY; CDR2 reads FYNNEI. Trimming removed 4 bases from V and 6 bases from J; junction bases left unmatched: 2. This CDR3 has 16 amino acids. The CDR3: CASSAGTSGGAGELFF. Here the CDR3 DNA reads TGTGCCAGCAGTGCCGGGACTAGCGGGGGGGCCGGGGAGCTGTTTTTT. The complete variable domain, with remaining parts taken from reference TRBV2 and TRBJ2-2, reads EPEVTQTPSHQVTQMGQEVILRCVPISNHLYFYWYRQILGQKVEFLVSFYNNEISEKSEIFDDQFSVERPDGSNFTLKIRSTKLEDSAMYFCASSAGTSGGAGELFFGEGSRLTVL.

The chain employs TRBV2 and TRBJ2-1; 9 nucleotides match TRBD1. J lost 2 bases, V lost 6 bases, and 5 bases had no gene match. The CDR3 is 15 amino acids. CDR1 and CDR2 from the germline V gene are SNHLY and FYNNEI. The CDR3 nucleotides are TGTGCCAGCAGGGGACAGGGAATCGCCTACAATGAGCAGTTCTTC. This encodes CASRGQGIAYNEQFF. The variable domain in full, with the rest retrieved from reference TRBV2 and TRBJ2-1, is EPEVTQTPSHQVTQMGQEVILRCVPISNHLYFYWYRQILGQKVEFLVSFYNNEISEKSEIFDDQFSVERPDGSNFTLKIRSTKLEDSAMYFCASRGQGIAYNEQFFGPGTRLTVL.

This rearrangement joins TRBV28 to TRBJ1-3; the D gene is possibly TRBD1 (6 bases). CDR1 is MDHEN, CDR2 SYDVKM, per germline. Trimming pared 3 bases from V and 3 bases from J, leaving 15 bases between. The CDR3 totals 16 residues. The DNA for the CDR3 is TGTGCCAGCAGTTTTTGGGCAGGGGCCGGTGGAAACACCATATATTTT. Translation gives CASSFWAGAGGNTIYF.

This clone was observed a few times. The chain has TRBV27 and TRBJ1-1, with a weak D call TRBD1 (5 bases). Trimming removed 11 bases at V and 0 bases at J, with 13 bases between. The CDR3 loop spans 13 amino acids. Germline V gene sequence: CDR1 MNHEY, CDR2 SMNVEV (reference sequence). The CDR3 DNA is TGTGCCCGAACCGGGACTTTGAACACTGAAGCTTTCTTT. This sequence encodes CARTGTLNTEAFF.

CDR3 region: CATSSGTSGGALDEQFF. DNA for the CDR3: TGTGCCACCAGCAGTGGGACTAGCGGGGGGGCCTTAGATGAGCAGTTCTTC. V gene TRBV15 combines with J gene TRBJ2-1; 16 bases fit TRBD2. The trim removed 3 bases at V and 8 bases at J, leaving 7 bases unmatched. This CDR3 is built from 17 residues. Germline assignment: CDR1 LNHNV and CDR2 YYDKDF (reference sequence).

This clone was counted between two and nine times. The genes are TRBV27 and TRBJ1-4; the D is unclear. V lost 0 bases to trimming and J lost 10 bases, with 15 bases between them. This CDR3 has 15 residues. Germline V gene lookup returns CDR1 MNHEY and CDR2 SMNVEV (reference sequence). CDR3: CASSLSGLEERKLFF. The DNA of the CDR3 is TGTGCCAGCAGTTTATCAGGACTTGAAGAGCGAAAACTGTTTTTT. Complete variable domain (other parts from reference TRBV27 and TRBJ1-4): EAQVTQNPRYLITVTGKKLTVTCSQNMNHEYMSWYRQDPGLGLRQIYYSMNVEVTDKGDVPEGYKVSRKEKRNFPLILESPSPNQTSLYFCASSLSGLEERKLFFGSGTQLSVL.

V gene TRBV5-1 combines with J gene TRBJ2-7; 10 positions agree with TRBD2. Germline V gives CDR1 SGHRS, CDR2 YFSETQ. The CDR3 runs to 16 residues. The junction had 5 bases not matched to a gene; V was cut back by 0 bases and J by 2 bases. CDR3 sequence (DNA): TGCGCCAGCAGCTTGGCCTTTCTAGCGGGGGCCTACGAGCAGTACTTC. Translating gives CASSLAFLAGAYEQYF.

V gene TRBV7-9 combines with J gene TRBJ1-2; 9 bases line up with TRBD1. V lost 3 bases and J lost 7; bases outside the gene matches: 9. Germline CDR1 and CDR2: SEHNR and FQNEAQ (reference sequence). The CDR3 has 15 amino acids. The DNA for the CDR3 is TGTGCCAGCAGCTTCCTTGGACAGGGGATGAGTGGCTACACCTTC. Translating gives CASSFLGQGMSGYTF. Full variable domain (missing parts from reference TRBV7-9 and TRBJ1-2): DTGVSQNPRHKITKRGQNVTFRCDPISEHNRLYWYRQTLGQGPEFLTYFQNEAQLEKSRLLSDRFSAERPKGSFSTLEIQRTEQGDSAMYLCASSFLGQGMSGYTFGSGTRLTVV.

The chain carries TRBV5-1 and TRBJ2-3; TRBD2 might be the D (5 bases). This CDR3 comprises 14 residues. V lost 4 bases to trimming and J lost 1 base, with 10 bases between them. Germline lookup yields CDR1 SGHRS and CDR2 YFSETQ. The CDR3 protein is CASSVRAGTDTQYF. CDR3 DNA: TGCGCCAGCAGCGTGAGGGCGGGCACAGATACGCAGTATTTT.